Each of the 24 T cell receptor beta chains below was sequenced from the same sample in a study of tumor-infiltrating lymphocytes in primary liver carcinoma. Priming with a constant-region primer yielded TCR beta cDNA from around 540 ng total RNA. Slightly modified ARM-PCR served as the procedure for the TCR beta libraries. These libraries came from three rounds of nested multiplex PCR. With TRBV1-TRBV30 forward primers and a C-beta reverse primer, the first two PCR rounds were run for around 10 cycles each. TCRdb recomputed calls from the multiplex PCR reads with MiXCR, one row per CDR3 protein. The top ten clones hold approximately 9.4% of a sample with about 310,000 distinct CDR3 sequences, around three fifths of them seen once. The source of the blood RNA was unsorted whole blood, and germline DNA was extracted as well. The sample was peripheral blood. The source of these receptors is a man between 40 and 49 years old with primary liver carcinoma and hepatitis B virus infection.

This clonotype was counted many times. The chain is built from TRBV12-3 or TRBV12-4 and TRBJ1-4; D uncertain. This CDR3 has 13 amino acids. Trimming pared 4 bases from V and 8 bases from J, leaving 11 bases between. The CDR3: CASSSNTGEKLFF. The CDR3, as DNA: TGTGCCAGCAGTTCAAACACGGGAGAAAAACTGTTTTTT.

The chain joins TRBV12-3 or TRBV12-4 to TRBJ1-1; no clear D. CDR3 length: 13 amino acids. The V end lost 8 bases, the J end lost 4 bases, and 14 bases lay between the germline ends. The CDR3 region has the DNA TGTGCCAGCGCCCAGCAAATGAGCACTGAAGCTTTCTTT. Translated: CASAQQMSTEAFF.

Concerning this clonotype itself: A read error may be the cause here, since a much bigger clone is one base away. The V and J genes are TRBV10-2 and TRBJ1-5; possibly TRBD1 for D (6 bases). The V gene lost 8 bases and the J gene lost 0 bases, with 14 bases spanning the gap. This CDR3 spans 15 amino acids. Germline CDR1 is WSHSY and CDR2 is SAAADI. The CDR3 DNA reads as TGCGCCAGCCGTAACGGACAGATTAGCAATCAGCCCCAGCATTTT. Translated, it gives CASRNGQISNQPQHF.

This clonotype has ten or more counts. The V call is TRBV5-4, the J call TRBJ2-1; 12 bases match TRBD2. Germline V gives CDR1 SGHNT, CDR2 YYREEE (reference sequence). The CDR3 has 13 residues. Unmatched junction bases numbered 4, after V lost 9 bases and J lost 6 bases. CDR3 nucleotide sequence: TGTGCCACGACTAGCGGGAGACCCAATGAGCAGTTCTTC. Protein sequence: CATTSGRPNEQFF.

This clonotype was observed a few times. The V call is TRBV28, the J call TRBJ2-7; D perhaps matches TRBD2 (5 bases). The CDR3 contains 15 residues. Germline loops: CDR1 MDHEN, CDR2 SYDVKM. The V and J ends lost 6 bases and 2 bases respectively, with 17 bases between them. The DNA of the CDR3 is TGTGCCAGCAGACCCGATGGTGGGAGTACCTACGAGCAGTACTTC. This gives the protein CASRPDGGSTYEQYF. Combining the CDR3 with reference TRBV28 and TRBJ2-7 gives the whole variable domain DVKVTQSSRYLVKRTGEKVFLECVQDMDHENMFWYRQDPGLGLRLIYFSYDVKMKEKGDIPEGYSVSREKKERFSLILESASTNQTSMYLCASRPDGGSTYEQYFGPGTRLTVT.

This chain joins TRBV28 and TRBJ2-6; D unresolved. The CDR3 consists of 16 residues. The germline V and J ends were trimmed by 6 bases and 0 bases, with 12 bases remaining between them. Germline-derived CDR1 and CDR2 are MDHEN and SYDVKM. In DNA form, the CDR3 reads TGTGCCAGCAGGGGCCCACACCCCTCTGGGGCCAACGTCCTGACTTTC. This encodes CASRGPHPSGANVLTF.

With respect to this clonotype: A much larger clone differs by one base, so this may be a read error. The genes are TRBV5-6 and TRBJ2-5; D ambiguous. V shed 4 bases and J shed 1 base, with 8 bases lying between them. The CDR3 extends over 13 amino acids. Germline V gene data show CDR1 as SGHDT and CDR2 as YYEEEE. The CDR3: CASSILSQETQYF. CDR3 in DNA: TGTGCCAGCAGCATATTGTCCCAAGAGACCCAGTACTTC.

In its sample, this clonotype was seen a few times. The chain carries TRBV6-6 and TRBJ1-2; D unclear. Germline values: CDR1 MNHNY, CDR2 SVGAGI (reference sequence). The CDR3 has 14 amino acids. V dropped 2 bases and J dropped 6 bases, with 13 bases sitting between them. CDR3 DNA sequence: TGTGCCAGCAGTTACAGAGCGGGAGAGCATGGCTACACCTTC. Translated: CASSYRAGEHGYTF.

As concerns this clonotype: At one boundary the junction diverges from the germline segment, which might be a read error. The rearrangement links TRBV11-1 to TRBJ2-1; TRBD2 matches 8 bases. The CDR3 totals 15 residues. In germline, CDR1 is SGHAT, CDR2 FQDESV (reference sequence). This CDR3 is CATSVSGTTYNEQFF. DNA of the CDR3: TGTGCCACCAGCGTTAGCGGGACCACCTACAATGAACAGTTCTTC. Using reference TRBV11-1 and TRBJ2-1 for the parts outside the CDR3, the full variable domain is EAEVAQSPRYKITEKSQAVAFWCDPISGHATLYWYRQILGQGPELLVQFQDESVVDDSQLPKDRFSAERLKGVDSTLKIQPAELGDSAMYLCATSVSGTTYNEQFFGPGTRLTVL.

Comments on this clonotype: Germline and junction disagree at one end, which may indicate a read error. CDR3 sequence reads: CASIGDRYGYIF. The DNA of the CDR3 is TGTGCCAGCATAGGGGATCGCTATGGCTACATCTTC. V is TRBV6-6 and J is TRBJ1-2; D may be TRBD1 (5 bases). CDR3 size: 12 residues. The V gene's germline CDR1 is MNHNY and CDR2 SVGAGI (reference sequence).

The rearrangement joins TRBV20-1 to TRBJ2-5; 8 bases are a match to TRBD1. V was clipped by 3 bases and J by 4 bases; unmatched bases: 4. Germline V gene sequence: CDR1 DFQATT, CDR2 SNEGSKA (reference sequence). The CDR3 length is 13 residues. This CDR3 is CSASGTGGETQYF. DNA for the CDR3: TGCAGTGCTAGCGGGACAGGTGGAGAGACCCAGTACTTC.

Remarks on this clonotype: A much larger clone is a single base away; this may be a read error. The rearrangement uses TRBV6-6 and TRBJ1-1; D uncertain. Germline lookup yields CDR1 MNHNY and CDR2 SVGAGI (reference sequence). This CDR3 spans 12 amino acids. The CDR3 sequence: CASSYSRGEASF. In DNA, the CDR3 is TGTGCCAGCAGTTACTCCCGGGGTGAAGCTTCCTTT.

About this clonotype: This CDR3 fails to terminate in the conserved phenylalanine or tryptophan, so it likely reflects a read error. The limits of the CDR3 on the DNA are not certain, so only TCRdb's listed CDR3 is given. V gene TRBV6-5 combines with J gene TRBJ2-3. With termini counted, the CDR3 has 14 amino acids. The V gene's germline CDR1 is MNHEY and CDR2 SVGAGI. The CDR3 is CASSLAGGTDTLYL.

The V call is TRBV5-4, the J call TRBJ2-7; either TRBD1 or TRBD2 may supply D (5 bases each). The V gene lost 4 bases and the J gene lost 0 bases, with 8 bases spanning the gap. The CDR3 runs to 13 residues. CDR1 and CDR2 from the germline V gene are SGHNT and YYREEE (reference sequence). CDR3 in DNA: TGTGCCAGCAGCGCCGGGACCTCCTACGAGCAGTACTTC. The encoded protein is CASSAGTSYEQYF.

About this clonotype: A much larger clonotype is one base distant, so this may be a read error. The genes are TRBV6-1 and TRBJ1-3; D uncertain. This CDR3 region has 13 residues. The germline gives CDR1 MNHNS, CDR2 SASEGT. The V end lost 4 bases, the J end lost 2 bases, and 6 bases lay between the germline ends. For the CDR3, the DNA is TGTGCCAGCAGTGTAACAGCTGGAAACACCATATATTTT. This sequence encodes CASSVTAGNTIYF.

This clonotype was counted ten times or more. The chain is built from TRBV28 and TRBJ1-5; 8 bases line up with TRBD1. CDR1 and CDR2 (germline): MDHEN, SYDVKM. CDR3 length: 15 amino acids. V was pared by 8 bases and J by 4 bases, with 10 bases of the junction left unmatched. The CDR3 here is CASGTGVSSNQPQHF. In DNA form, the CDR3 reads TGTGCCAGCGGGACAGGCGTTTCTTCTAATCAGCCCCAGCATTTT.

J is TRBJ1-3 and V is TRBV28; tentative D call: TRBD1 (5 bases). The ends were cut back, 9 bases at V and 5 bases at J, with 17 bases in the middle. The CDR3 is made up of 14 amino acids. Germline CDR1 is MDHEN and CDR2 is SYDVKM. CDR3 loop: CASWDRDDRNTIYF. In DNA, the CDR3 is TGTGCCAGTTGGGACCGGGACGACAGAAACACCATATATTTT.

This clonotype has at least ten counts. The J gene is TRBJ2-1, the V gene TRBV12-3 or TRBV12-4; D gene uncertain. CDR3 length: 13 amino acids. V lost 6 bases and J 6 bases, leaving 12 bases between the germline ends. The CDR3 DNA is TGTGCCAGCAGGGGTAACCTTGGCAATGAGCAGTTCTTC. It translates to CASRGNLGNEQFF.

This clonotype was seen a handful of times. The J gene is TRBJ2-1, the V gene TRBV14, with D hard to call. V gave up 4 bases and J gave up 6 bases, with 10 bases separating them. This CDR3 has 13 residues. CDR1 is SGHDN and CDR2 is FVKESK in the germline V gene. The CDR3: CASSRVIGNEQFF. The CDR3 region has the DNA TGTGCCAGCAGCCGAGTAATTGGCAATGAGCAGTTCTTC.

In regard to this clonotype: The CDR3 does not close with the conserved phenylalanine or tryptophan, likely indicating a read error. The CDR3 region has the DNA TGTGCCAGCAGCGTGGACGGCTACCGAGACTACGAACAGTACATC. It encodes CASSVDGYRDYEQYI. This chain joins TRBV7-9 and TRBJ2-7; weak D call: TRBD2 (5 bases). The CDR3 contains 15 residues. Germline CDR1 and CDR2: SEHNR and FQNEAQ (reference sequence).

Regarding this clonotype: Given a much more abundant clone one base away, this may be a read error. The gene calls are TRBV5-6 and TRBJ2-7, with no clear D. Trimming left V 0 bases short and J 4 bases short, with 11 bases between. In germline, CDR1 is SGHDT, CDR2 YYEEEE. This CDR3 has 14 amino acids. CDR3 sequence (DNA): TGTGCCAGCAGCTTGGGGATGCTACCATACGAGCAGTACTTC. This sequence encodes CASSLGMLPYEQYF.

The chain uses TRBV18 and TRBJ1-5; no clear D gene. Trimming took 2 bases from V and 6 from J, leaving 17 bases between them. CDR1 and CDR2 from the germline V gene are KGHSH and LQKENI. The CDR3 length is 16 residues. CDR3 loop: CASSPWVAGSGQPQHF. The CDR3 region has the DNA TGTGCCAGCTCACCATGGGTAGCCGGATCAGGTCAGCCCCAGCATTTT.

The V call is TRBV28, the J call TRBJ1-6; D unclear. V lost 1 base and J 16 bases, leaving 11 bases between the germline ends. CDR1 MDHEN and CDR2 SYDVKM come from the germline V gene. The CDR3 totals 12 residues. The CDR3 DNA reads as TGTGCCAGCAGTTTATTGAATTCACTACTCCACTTT. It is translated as CASSLLNSLLHF.

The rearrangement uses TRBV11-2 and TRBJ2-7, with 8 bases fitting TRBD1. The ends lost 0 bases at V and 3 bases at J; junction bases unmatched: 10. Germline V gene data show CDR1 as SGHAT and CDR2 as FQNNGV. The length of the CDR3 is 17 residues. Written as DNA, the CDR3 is TGTGCCAGCAGCTTAGACAGGTTTGGGACAGGACGCTACGAGCAGTACTTC. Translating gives CASSLDRFGTGRYEQYF.